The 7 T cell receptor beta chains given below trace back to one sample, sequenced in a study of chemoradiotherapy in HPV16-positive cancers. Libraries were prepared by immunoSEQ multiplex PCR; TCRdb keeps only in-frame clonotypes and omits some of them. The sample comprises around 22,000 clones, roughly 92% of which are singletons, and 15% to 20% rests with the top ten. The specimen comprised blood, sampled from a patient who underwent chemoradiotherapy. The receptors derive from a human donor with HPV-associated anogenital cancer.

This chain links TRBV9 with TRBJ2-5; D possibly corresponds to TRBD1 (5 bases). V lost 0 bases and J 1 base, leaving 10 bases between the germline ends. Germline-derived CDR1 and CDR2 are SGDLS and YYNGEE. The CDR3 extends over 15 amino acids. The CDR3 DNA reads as TGTGCCAGCAGCGTAGCTAGGACACCCCAAGAGACCCAGTACTTC. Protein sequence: CASSVARTPQETQYF.

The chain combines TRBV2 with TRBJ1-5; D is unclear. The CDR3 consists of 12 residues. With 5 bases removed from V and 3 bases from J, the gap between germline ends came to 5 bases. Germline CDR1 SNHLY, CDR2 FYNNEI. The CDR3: CASSKSNQPQHF. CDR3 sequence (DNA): TGTGCCAGCAGTAAATCCAATCAGCCCCAGCATTTT.

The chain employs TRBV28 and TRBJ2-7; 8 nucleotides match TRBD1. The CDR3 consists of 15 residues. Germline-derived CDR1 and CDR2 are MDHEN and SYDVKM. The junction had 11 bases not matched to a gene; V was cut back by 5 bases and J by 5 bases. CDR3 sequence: CASSPPGQGGHEQYF. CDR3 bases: TGTGCCAGCAGTCCCCCCGGACAGGGCGGCCACGAGCAGTACTTC.

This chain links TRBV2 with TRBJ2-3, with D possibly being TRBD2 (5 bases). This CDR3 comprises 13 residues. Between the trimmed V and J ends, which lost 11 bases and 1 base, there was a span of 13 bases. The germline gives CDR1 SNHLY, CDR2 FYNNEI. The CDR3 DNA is TGTGCCGGCCGGACTTCCCGCACAGATACGCAGTATTTT. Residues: CAGRTSRTDTQYF.

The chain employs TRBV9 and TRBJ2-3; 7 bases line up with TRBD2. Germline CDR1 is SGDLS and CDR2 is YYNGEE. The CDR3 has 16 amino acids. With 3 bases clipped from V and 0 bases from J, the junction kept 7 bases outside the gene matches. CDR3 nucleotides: TGTGCCAGCAGCGGGGGACTAACGGGGAGCACAGATACGCAGTATTTT. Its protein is CASSGGLTGSTDTQYF.

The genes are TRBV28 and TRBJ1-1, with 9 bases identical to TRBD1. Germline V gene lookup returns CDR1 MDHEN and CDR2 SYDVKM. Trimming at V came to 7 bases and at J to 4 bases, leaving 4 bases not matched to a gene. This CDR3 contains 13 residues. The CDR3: CASNKDRGTEAFF. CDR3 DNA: TGTGCCAGCAATAAGGACAGGGGCACTGAAGCTTTCTTT.

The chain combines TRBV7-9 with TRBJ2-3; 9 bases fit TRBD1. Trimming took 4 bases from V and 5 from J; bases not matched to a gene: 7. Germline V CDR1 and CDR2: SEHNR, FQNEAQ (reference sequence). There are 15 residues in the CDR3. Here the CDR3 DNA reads TGTGCCAGCAGCTCTAGGACAGGGGCGTTAGATACGCAGTATTTT. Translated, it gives CASSSRTGALDTQYF.